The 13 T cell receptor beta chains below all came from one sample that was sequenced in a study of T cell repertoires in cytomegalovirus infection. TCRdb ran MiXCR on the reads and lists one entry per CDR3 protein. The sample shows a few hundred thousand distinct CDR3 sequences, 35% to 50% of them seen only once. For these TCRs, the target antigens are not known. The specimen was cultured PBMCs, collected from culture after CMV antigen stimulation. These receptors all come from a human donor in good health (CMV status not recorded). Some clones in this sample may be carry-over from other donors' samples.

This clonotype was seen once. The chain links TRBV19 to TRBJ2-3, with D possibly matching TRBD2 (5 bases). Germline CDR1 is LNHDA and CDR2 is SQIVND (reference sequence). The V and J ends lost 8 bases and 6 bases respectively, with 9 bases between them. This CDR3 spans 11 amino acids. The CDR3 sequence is CASSSMDTQYF. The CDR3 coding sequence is TGTGCCAGTTCTAGCATGGATACGCAGTATTTT. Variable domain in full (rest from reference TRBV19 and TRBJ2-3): DGGITQSPKYLFRKEGQNVTLSCEQNLNHDAMYWYRQDPGQGLRLIYYSQIVNDFQKGDIAEGYSVSREKKESFPLTVTSAQKNPTAFYLCASSSMDTQYFGPGTRLTVL.

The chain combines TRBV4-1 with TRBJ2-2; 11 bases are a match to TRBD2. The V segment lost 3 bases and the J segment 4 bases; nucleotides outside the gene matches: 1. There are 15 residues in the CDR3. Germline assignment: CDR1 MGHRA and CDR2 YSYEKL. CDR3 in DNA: TGCGCCAGCAGCCACCTAGCGGGAGGCACCGGGGAGCTGTTTTTT. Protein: CASSHLAGGTGELFF.

CDR3 sequence reads: CASSPNRGYTEAFF. The CDR3 DNA reads TGTGCCAGCAGCCCCAACAGGGGTTATACTGAAGCTTTCTTT. The V and J genes are TRBV5-3 and TRBJ1-1, with 7 bases aligning to TRBD1. TRBV5-3 is marked as an open reading frame, function uncertain. CDR3 length equals 14 residues. V was clipped by 8 bases and J by 5 bases; unmatched bases: 12.

The CDR3 coding sequence is TGTGCCAGCGGAAGGACAGTGAGCTCCTACAATGAGCAGTTCTTC. Translated, it gives CASGRTVSSYNEQFF. The rearrangement joins TRBV6-5 to TRBJ2-1; D might be TRBD1 (6 bases). CDR1 is MNHEY and CDR2 is SVGAGI in the germline V gene. V lost 8 bases, J lost 0 bases, and 14 bases lay in between. CDR3 length: 15 amino acids.

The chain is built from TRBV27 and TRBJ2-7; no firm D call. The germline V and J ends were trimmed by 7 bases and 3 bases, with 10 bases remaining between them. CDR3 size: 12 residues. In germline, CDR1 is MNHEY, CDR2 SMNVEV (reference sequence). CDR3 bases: TGTGCCAGCACCCTCAAGGGCTACGAGCAGTACTTC. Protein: CASTLKGYEQYF.

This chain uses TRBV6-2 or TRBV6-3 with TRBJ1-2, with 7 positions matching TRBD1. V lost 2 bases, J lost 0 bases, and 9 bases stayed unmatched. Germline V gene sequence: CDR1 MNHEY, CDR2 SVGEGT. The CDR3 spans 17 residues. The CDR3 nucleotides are TGTGCCAGCAGTTACATCCCCGGGACAGCCTCTAACTATGGCTACACCTTC. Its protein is CASSYIPGTASNYGYTF.

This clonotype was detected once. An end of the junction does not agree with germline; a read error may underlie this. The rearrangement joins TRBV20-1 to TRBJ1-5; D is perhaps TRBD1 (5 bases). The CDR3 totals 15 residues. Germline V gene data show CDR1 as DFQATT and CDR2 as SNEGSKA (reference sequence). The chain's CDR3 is CSVPREGISYQPQHF. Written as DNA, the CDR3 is TGCAGTGTTCCGCGTGAGGGGATTAGCTATCAGCCCCAGCATTTT.

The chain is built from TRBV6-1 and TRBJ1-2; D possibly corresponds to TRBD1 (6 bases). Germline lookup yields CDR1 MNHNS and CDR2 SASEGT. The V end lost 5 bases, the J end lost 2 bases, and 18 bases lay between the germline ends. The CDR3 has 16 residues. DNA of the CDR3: TGTGCCAGCAGTTACCAACCACGGGACACCAACTATGGCTACACCTTC. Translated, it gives CASSYQPRDTNYGYTF.

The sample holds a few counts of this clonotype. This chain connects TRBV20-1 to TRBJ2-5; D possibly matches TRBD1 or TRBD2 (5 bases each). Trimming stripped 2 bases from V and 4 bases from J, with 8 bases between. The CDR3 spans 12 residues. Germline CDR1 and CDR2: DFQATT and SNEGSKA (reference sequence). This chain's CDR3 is CSARMGVETQYF. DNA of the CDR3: TGCAGTGCTAGAATGGGGGTAGAGACCCAGTACTTC.

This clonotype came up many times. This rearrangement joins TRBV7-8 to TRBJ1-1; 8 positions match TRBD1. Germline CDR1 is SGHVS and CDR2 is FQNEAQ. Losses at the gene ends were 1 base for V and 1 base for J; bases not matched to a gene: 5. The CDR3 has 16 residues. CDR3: CASSLVPGQANTEAFF. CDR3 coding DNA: TGTGCCAGCAGCTTAGTACCGGGACAGGCGAACACTGAAGCTTTCTTT.

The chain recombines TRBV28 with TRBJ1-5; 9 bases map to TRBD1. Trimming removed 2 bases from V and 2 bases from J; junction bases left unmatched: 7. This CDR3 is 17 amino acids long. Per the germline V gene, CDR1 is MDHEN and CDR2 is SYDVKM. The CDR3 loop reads CASSLATGGPGNQPQHF. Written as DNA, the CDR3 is TGTGCCAGCAGTTTAGCGACAGGGGGGCCGGGCAATCAGCCCCAGCATTTT.

The DNA of the CDR3 is TGTGCCAGCAGCTTTAGAGGGCCAACTAATGAAAAACTGTTTTTT. Protein product: CASSFRGPTNEKLFF. The gene calls are TRBV7-2 and TRBJ1-4, with D hard to call. The germline gives CDR1 SGHTA, CDR2 FQGNSA. V lost 3 bases and J 0 bases, leaving 8 bases between the germline ends. This CDR3 region has 15 residues.

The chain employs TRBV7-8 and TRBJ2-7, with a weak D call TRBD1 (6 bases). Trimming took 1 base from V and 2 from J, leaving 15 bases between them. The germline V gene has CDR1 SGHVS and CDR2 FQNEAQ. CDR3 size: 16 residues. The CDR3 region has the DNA TGTGCCAGCAGCTTAGTCCCCAGGGGCCGTACCTACGAGCAGTACTTC. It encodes CASSLVPRGRTYEQYF.